This T cell receptor beta chain originates from a study of molecular identifiers for immune sequencing clone quantification. One entry per CDR3 protein results from TCRdb running MiXCR on the PCR reads. Here the sample spans some 650,000 distinct CDR3 sequences, approximately 20% being singletons. With RNA at 10%, 30% or 50%, naive CD8 libraries came from roughly 18,000 to 920,000 sorted cells. The authors gated naive CD8 T cells as CD8+CD4-CCR7+CD45RA+ for sorting. This clonotype was seen at least ten times. The source material was naive CD8+ T cells from blood, with Jurkat cell RNA spiked in. Documented subset: FACS-sorted CD8+CD4-CCR7+CD45RA+ naive T cells. The receptor comes from a human donor in good health. Some libraries in this study had Jurkat cell RNA spiked in.

The CDR3 protein is CAHQAAYRYEQYF. In DNA form, the CDR3 reads TGTGCCCACCAGGCAGCATACCGCTACGAGCAGTACTTC. The chain is built from TRBV21-1 and TRBJ2-7. TRBV21-1 is a pseudogene segment. CDR3 length: 13 residues.